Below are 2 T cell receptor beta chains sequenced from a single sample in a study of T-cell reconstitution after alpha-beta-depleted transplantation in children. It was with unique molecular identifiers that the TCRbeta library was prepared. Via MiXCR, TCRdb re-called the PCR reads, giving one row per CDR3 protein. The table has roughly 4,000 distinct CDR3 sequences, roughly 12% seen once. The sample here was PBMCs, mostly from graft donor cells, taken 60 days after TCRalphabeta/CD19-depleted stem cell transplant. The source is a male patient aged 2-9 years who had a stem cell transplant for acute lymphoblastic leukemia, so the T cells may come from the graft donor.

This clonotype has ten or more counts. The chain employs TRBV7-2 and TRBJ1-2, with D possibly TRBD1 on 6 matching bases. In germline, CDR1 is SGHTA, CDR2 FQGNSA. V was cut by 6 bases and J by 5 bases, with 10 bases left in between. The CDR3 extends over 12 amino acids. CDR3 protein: CASSRQDYGYTF. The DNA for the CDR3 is TGTGCCAGCAGTAGACAGGATTATGGCTACACCTTC.

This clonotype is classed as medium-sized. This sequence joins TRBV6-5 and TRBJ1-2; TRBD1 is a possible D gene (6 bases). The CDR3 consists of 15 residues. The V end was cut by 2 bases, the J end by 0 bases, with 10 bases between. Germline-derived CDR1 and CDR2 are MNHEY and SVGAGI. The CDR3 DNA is TGTGCCAGCAGTTACATGGACAGAGCTAACTATGGCTACACCTTC. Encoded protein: CASSYMDRANYGYTF.